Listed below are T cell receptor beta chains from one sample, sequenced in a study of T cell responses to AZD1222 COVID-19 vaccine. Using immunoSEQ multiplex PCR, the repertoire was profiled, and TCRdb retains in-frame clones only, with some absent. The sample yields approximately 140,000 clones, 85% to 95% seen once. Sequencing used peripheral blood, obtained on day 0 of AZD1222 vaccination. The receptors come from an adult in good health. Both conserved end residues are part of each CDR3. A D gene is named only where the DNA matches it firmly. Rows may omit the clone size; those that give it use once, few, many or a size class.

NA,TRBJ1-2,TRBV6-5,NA,CASSSGGAGNYGYTF,TGTGCCAGCAGCTCGGGGGGGGCAGGTAACTATGGCTACACCTTC
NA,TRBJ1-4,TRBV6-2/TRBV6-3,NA,CASSYLGKANEKLFF,TGTGCCAGCAGTTACTTGGGAAAGGCTAATGAAAAACTGTTTTTT
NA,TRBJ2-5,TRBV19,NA,CASSMLPGQGETQYF,TGTGCCAGTAGTATGCTGCCCGGTCAAGGGGAGACCCAGTACTTC
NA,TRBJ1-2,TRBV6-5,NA,CASSFGGYGYTF,TGTGCCAGCAGCTTCGGGGGGTATGGCTACACCTTC
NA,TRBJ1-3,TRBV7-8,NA,CASSLGLGFSGNTIYF,TGTGCCAGCAGCTTAGGGTTGGGGTTCTCTGGAAACACCATATATTTT
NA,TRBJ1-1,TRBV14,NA,CASSQYRGARTEAFF,TGTGCCAGCAGCCAATACCGGGGGGCGAGGACTGAAGCTTTCTTT
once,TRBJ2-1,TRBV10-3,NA,CATAGPNNEQFF,TGTGCCACGGCGGGACCCAACAATGAGCAGTTCTTC
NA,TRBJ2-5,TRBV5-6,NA,CASSSLRSQETQYF,TGTGCCAGCAGCTCCCTCAGGAGCCAAGAGACCCAGTACTTC
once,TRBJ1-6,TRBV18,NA,CASSPTFWDSPLHF,TGTGCCAGCTCACCGACTTTCTGGGATTCACCCCTCCACTTT
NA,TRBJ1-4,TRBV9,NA,CASSDSATNEKLFF,TGTGCCAGCAGCGACTCTGCAACTAATGAAAAACTGTTTTTT
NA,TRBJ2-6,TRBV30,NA,CACYPAATGANVLTF,TGTGCCTGCTACCCGGCGGCAACTGGGGCCAACGTCCTGACTTTC
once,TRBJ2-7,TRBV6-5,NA,CASRDTGRSYEQYF,TGTGCCAGCAGGGACACGGGTCGCTCCTACGAGCAGTACTTC
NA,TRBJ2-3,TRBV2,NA,CASSESSSTDTQYF,TGTGCCAGCAGTGAGTCTAGTTCCACAGATACGCAGTATTTT
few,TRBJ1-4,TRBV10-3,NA,CAISKGNEKLFF,TGTGCCATCAGTAAAGGGAATGAAAAACTGTTTTTT
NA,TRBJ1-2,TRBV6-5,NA,CASSYSEAALGYGYTF,TGTGCCAGCAGTTACTCGGAAGCCGCCCTCGGCTATGGCTACACCTTC
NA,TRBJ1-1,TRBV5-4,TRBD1,CASSLFRGRVGTEAFF,TGTGCCAGCAGCTTGTTCAGGGGGCGGGTCGGCACTGAAGCTTTCTTT
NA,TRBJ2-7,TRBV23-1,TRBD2,CASSKGVAGGPYEQYF,TGCGCCAGCAGTAAAGGGGTGGCGGGAGGGCCCTACGAGCAGTACTTC
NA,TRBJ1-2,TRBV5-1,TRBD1,CASSLSDRAYGYTF,TGCGCCAGCAGCTTGTCCGACAGGGCCTATGGCTACACCTTC
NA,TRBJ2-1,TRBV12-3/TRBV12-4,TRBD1,CATGTGFWNEQFF,TGTGCCACCGGGACAGGGTTCTGGAATGAGCAGTTCTTC
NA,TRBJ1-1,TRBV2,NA,CASSDPGERTEAFF,TGTGCCAGCAGTGACCCAGGGGAGAGGACTGAAGCTTTCTTT
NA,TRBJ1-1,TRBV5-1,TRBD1,CASSWGPTGGTEAFF,TGCGCCAGCAGCTGGGGACCGACAGGGGGCACTGAAGCTTTCTTT
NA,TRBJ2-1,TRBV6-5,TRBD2,CASTPTSGSYNEQFF,TGTGCCAGCACCCCTACTAGCGGGTCTTACAATGAGCAGTTCTTC
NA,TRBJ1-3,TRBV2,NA,CASIGRSSGNTIYF,TGTGCCAGCATCGGACGAAGCTCTGGAAACACCATATATTTT
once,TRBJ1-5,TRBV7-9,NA,CASSSGQEQPQHF,TGTGCCAGCAGCTCAGGGCAGGAGCAGCCCCAGCATTTT